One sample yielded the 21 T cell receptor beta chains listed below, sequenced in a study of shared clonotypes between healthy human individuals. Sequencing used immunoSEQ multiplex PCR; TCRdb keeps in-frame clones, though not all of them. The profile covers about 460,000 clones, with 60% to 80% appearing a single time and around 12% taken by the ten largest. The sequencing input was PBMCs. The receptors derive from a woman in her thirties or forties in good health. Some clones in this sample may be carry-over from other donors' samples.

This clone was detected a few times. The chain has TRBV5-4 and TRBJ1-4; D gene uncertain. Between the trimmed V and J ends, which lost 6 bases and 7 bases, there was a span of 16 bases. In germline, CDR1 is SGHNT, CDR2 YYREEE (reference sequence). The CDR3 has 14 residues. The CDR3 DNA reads TGTGCCAGCACCACATCAGGTTCCGGTGAAAAACTGTTTTTT. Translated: CASTTSGSGEKLFF.

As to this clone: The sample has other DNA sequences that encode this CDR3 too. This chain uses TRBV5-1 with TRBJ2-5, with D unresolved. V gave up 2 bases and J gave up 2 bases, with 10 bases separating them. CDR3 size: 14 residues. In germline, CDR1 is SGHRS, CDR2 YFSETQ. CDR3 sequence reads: CASSFLGLQETQYF. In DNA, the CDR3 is TGCGCCAGCAGCTTTTTGGGGTTACAAGAGACCCAGTACTTC.

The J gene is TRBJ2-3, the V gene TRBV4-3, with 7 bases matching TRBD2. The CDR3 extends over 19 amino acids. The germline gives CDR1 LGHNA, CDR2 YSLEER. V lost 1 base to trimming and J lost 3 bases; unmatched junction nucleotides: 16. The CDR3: CASSQVVGEGPFITDTQYF. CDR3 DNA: TGCGCCAGCAGCCAAGTCGTGGGGGAGGGCCCCTTTATAACAGATACGCAGTATTTT.

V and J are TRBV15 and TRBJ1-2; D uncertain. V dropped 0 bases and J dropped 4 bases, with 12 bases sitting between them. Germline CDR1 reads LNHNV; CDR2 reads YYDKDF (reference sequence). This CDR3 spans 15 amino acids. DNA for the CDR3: TGTGCCACCAGCAGAGATGCACAGAAGTCCTATGGCTACACCTTC. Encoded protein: CATSRDAQKSYGYTF.

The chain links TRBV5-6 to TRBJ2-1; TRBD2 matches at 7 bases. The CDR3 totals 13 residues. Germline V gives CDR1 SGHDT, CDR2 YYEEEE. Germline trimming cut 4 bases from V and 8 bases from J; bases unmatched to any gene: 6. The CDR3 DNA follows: TGTGCCAGCAGCGTGGCGGGAGTTCATGAGCAGTTCTTC. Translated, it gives CASSVAGVHEQFF.

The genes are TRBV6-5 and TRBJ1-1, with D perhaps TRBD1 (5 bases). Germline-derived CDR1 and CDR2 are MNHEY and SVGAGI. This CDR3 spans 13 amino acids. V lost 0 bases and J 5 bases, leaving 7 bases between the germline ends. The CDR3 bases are TGTGCCAGCAGTTACTCGGGGGAGACTGAAGCTTTCTTT. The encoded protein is CASSYSGETEAFF.

The DNA for the CDR3 is TGTGCAAGTCGCTTACCGTTCGTCAATATTTCAGATACGCAGTATTTT. Translated, it gives CASRLPFVNISDTQYF. The rearrangement links TRBV12-2 to TRBJ2-3. TRBV12-2 counts as a pseudogene. This CDR3 has 16 amino acids.

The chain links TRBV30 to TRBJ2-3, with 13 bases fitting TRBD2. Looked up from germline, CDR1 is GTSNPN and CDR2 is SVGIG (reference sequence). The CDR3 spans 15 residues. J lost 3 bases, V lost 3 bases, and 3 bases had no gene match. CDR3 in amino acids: CAWSAGLAGTDTQYF. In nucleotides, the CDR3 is TGTGCCTGGAGCGCGGGACTAGCGGGAACAGATACGCAGTATTTT.

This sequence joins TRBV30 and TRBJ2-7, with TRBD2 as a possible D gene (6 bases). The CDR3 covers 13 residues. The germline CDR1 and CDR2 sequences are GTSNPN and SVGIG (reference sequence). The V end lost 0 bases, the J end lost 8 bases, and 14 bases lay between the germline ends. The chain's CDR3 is CAWSVSWAGKQYF. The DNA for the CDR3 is TGTGCCTGGAGTGTATCTTGGGCGGGGAAGCAGTACTTC.

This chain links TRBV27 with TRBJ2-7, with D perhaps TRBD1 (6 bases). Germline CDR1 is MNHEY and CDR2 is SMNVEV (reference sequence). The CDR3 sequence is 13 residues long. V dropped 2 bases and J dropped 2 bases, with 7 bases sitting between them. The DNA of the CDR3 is TGTGCCAGCAGTTTAAGGGACACCTACGAGCAGTACTTC. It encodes CASSLRDTYEQYF.

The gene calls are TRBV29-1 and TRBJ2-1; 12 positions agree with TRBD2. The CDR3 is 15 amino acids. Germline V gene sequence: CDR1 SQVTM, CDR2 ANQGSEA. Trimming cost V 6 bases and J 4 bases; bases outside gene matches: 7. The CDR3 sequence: CSVRRTSGVYNEQFF. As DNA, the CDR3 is TGCAGCGTCAGACGGACTAGCGGGGTGTACAATGAGCAGTTCTTC.

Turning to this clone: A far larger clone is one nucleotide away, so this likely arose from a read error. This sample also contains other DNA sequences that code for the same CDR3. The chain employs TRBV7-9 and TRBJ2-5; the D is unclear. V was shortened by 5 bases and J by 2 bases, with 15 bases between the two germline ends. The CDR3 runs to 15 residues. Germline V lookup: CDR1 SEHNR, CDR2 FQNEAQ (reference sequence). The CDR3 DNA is TGTGCCAGCAGCCCGCTCGGCGGTGGGCAAGAGACCCAGTACTTC. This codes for CASSPLGGGQETQYF.

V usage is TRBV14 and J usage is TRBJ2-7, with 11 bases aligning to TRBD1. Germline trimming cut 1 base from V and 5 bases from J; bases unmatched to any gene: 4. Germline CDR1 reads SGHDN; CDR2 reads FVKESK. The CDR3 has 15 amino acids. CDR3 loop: CASSQGDRGIDEQYF. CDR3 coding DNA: TGTGCCAGCAGCCAAGGGGACAGGGGGATAGACGAGCAGTACTTC.

CDR3 nucleotide sequence: TGTGCCAGCAGTGATGGGACAGTTAAAGCTTTCTTT. This translates into CASSDGTVKAFF. The rearrangement links TRBV6-1 to TRBJ1-1; 7 positions match TRBD1. The germline V gene has CDR1 MNHNS and CDR2 SASEGT. The J segment lost 9 bases and the V segment lost 3 bases, leaving 4 bases of the junction unmatched. This CDR3 spans 12 amino acids.

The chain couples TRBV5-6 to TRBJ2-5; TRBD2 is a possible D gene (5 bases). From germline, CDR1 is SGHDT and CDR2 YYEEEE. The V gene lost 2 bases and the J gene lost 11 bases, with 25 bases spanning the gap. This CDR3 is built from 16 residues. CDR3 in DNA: TGTGCCAGCAGCTTCCCGGGTTCGGGGAAGGTGGGAGAGCAGTACTTC. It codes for CASSFPGSGKVGEQYF.

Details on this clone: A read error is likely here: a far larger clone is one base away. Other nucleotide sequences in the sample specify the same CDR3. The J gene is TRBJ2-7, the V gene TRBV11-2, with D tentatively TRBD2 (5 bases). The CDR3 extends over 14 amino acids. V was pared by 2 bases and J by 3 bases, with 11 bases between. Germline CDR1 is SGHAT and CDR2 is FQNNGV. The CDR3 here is CASSLPGTSYEQYF. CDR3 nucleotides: TGTGCCAGCAGCTTACCCGGAACTAGCTACGAGCAGTACTTC.

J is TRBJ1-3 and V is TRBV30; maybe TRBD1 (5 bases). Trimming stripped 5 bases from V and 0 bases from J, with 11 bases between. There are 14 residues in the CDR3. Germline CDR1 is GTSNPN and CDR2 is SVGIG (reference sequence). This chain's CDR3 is CAWSGPTSGNTIYF. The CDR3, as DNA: TGTGCCTGGTCGGGACCGACCTCTGGAAACACCATATATTTT.

This CDR3 reads CASSREGQIYEQYF. Written as DNA, the CDR3 is TGCGCCAGCAGCCGTGAGGGGCAGATCTACGAGCAGTACTTC. This chain connects TRBV5-1 to TRBJ2-7; D possibly uses TRBD1 or TRBD2 (5 bases each). With 4 bases removed from V and 3 bases from J, the gap between germline ends came to 14 bases. The V gene's germline CDR1 is SGHRS and CDR2 YFSETQ. This CDR3 has 14 residues.

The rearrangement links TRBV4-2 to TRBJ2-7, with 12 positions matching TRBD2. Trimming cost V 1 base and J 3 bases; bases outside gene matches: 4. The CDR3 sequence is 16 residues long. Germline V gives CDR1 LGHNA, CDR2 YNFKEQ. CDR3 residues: CASSQGLAGVSYEQYF. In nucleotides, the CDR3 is TGTGCCAGCAGCCAAGGACTAGCGGGAGTCAGCTACGAGCAGTACTTC.

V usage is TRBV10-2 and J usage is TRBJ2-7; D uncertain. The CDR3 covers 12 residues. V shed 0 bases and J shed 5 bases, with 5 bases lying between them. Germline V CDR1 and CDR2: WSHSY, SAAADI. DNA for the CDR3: TGCGCCAGCAGTGAGTCGAGCAACGAGCAGTACTTC. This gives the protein CASSESSNEQYF.

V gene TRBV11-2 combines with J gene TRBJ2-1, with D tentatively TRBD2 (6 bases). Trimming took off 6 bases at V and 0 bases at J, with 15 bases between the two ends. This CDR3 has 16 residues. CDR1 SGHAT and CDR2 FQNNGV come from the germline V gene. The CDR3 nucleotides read TGTGCCAGCAGGCCGACCGGACTATACTCCTACAATGAGCAGTTCTTC. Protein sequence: CASRPTGLYSYNEQFF.